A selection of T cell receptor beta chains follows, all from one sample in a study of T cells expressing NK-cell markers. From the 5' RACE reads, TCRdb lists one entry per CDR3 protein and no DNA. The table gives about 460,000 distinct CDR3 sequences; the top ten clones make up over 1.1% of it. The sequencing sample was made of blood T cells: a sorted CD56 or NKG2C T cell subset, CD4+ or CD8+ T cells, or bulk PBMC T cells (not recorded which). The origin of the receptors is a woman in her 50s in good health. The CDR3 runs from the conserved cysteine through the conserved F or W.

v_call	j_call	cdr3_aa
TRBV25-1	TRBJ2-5	CAIRTGGQETQYF
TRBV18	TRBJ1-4	CASSRGTGAANEKLFF
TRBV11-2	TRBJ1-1	CASSSSDRGDTEAFF
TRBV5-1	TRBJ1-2	CASSLVPNYGYTF
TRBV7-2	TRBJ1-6	CASSVAINSPLHF
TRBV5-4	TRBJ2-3	CASSLGGLAGPTDTQYF
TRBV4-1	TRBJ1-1	CASSQPVENTEAFF
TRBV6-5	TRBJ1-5	CASRGVGNQPQHF
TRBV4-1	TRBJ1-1	CASSQDRLQRLLQGNTEAFF
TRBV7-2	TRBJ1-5	CASSLVVVSRGNQPQHF
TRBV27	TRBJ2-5	CASSPLGGGQYF
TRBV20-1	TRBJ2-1	CSARGESSGAPNEQFF
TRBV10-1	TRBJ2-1	CANAGTGVGNEQFF
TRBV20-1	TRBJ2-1	CSASVGGRSGRYNEQFF
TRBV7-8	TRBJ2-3	CASSLQGYGSADTQYF
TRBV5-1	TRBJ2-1	CASNPMSSSGSLSEQFF